The clone carrying this TCR beta chain was detected ten times or more. CDR1 and CDR2 from the germline V gene are LNHNV and YYDKDF (reference sequence). Trimming shortened V by 0 bases and J by 1 base, and 9 bases separated the two germline ends. The CDR3 has 15 amino acids. The sample belongs to a study of early T cells in non-severe SARS-CoV-2 infection. The protocol attached unique molecular identifiers to individual cDNA molecules. TCRdb ran MiXCR on the 5' RACE reads and lists one entry per CDR3 protein. The sample lists 60,000 to 75,000 distinct CDR3 sequences; about 11% were seen once. Sequences were obtained from whole blood. V gene TRBV15 combines with J gene TRBJ1-1; a possible D gene is TRBD1 (6 bases). The sequence came from an adult who was a healthcare worker with PCR-confirmed SARS-CoV-2 infection or an uninfected control (not recorded which). The CDR3 bases are TGTGCCACCAGCAGAGACCGAGGGGGGAACACTGAAGCTTTCTTT. This codes for CATSRDRGGNTEAFF.